Shown below are 2 T cell receptor beta chains from a single sample sequenced in a study of Graves' ophthalmopathy and Graves' hyperthyroidism (dated by TCRdb to 2016 to 2019). Sequenced on an Illumina HiSeq 2000. TCR beta CDR3 regions were amplified from RNA transcripts for repertoire sequencing. The first round was an RT-PCR using HTBI primers with the Qiagen OneStep RT-PCR kit, and this first round was followed by a second-round multiplex PCR, then size selection and purification. Clones were called with MiXCR by TCRdb after fastp trimmed the public reads at Q25, and only in-frame beta chains were retained. Rows are combined by CDR3 protein, so each entry shows the most common genes and DNA. The sample contains 300,000 to 450,000 distinct CDR3 sequences, about a sixth of them found a single time. The top ten clonotypes cover 2.4% of the sample. Sequencing was performed on peripheral blood. The receptors here all came from an adult woman with stable Graves' hyperthyroidism.

This clonotype was seen a few times. The rearrangement joins TRBV5-1 to TRBJ2-2; 7 bases agree with TRBD2. Germline CDR1 is SGHRS and CDR2 is YFSETQ. CDR3 length: 16 residues. V shed 1 base and J 5 bases; nucleotides not matched to a gene: 8. The chain's CDR3 is CASSLFGGSSTGELFF. For the CDR3, the DNA is TGCGCCAGCAGCTTGTTCGGCGGGAGTAGTACCGGGGAGCTGTTTTTT. Filled out from reference TRBV5-1 and TRBJ2-2, the complete variable domain reads KAGVTQTPRYLIKTRGQQVTLSCSPISGHRSVSWYQQTPGQGLQFLFEYFSETQRNKGNFPGRFSGRQFSNSRSEMNVSTLELGDSALYLCASSLFGGSSTGELFFGEGSRLTVL.

This clonotype occurred many times. V usage is TRBV6-5 and J usage is TRBJ1-1; no firm D call. V was shortened by 2 bases and J by 3 bases, with 13 bases between the two germline ends. The V gene's germline CDR1 is MNHEY and CDR2 SVGAGI. CDR3 size: 15 residues. In DNA form, the CDR3 reads TGTGCCAGCAGTTACCCTGGACGGGGTGACACTGAAGCTTTCTTT. As protein: CASSYPGRGDTEAFF.